This TCR beta chain emerged from a study of identical twins. General study results and limits: Where out-of-frame alpha sequences were twin-shared, they showed excess low generation probability.

V was cut by 3 bases and J by 0 bases, with 12 bases left in between. CDR3 size: 16 residues. In the case of this clonotype: The target antigen is unknown.

Template switching (which added a universal primer site) was used, and cDNA carried unique molecular identifiers. TCRdb used MiXCR to reprocess the 5' RACE reads, holding one entry per CDR3 protein. The sample contains just under 650,000 distinct CDR3 sequences, around 7.5% of which appear only once. Another study also made use of these data, one on yellow fever vaccine responses in identical twins.

The clonotype originates from a young woman in good health. The rearrangement links TRBV12-3 or TRBV12-4 to TRBJ1-3, with a possible D match to TRBD1 (6 bases). The sequencing input was PBMCs. The CDR3 loop is CASSLGGQYSGNTIYF. For the CDR3, the DNA is TGTGCCAGCAGTTTGGGGGGGCAGTACTCTGGAAACACCATATATTTT.